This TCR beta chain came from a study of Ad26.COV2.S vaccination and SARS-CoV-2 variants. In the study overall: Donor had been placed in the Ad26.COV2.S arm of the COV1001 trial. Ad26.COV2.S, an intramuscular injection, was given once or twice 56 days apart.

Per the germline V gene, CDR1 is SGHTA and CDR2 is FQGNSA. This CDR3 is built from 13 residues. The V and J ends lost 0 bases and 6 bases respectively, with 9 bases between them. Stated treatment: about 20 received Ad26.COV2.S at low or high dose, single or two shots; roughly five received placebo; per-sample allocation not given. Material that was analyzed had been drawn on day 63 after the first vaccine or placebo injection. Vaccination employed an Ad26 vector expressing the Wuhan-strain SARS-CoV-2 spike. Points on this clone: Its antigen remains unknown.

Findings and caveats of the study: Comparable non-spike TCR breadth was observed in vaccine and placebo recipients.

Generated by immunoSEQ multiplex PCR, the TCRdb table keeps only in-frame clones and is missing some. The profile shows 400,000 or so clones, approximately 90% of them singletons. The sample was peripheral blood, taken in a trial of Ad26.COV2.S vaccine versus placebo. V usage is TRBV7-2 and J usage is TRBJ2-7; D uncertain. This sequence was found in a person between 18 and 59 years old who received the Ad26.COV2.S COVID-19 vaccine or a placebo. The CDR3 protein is CASSLAGRSEQYF. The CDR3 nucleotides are TGTGCCAGCAGCTTAGCAGGTCGGAGCGAGCAGTACTTC.